Reported below is one T cell receptor beta chain. The antigen is not known. V dropped 4 bases and J dropped 2 bases, with 18 bases sitting between them. The CDR3 spans 15 residues. Germline assignment: CDR1 SQVTM and CDR2 ANQGSEA. This entry belongs to a study of PD-1 blockade in classical Hodgkin lymphoma. Time point given: newly diagnosed, previously untreated cHL patient sample. Investigators turned to newly diagnosed, untreated classical Hodgkin lymphoma PBMCs for comparison. Profiled with immunoSEQ multiplex PCR; TCRdb holds only in-frame clones, not every one. The sample consists of 15,000 to 20,000 clones, roughly nine tenths of them appearing once. Study-level findings and limits: Reported findings placed baseline TCR diversity lower in newly diagnosed patients (compared with healthy donors).

The sequence was collected from a human donor with classical Hodgkin lymphoma. The gene calls are TRBV29-1 and TRBJ2-7, with D possibly matching TRBD1 (6 bases). Sequencing used peripheral blood mononuclear cells (PBMCs). CDR3 coding DNA: TGCAGCGTTGTCCGTGGGGCAGGGACAACCTACGAGCAGTACTTC. Residues: CSVVRGAGTTYEQYF.